What follows describes a single TCR beta chain. What it binds is not known. The source of the sample is a study of CD8 T cells in ankylosing spondylitis. Study results and limitations: Disease-linked clones displayed a CD8+ phenotype and appeared relatively rarely in peripheral blood. Ankylosing spondylitis blood seemed to carry a telltale TCR beta motif made of fewer than ten highly homologous variants.

TCRdb recomputed calls from the 5' RACE reads with MiXCR, one row per CDR3 protein. The data show some 840,000 distinct CDR3 sequences, with 10% to 15% seen just once and about 0.49% held by the top ten. This CDR3 is 15 amino acids long. Germline values: CDR1 DFQATT, CDR2 SNEGSKA (reference sequence). The ends were cut back, 0 bases at V and 4 bases at J, with 15 bases in the middle. The V call is TRBV20-1, the J call TRBJ1-2; D uncertain. This sequence originates from a male donor with ankylosing spondylitis. The sample consisted of blood, either unsorted or a sorted T cell fraction (not recorded which). The CDR3 DNA is TGCAGTGCTAGAGATCAGCGCAGCGGGCTCTATGGCTACACCTTC. Translation: CSARDQRSGLYGYTF.